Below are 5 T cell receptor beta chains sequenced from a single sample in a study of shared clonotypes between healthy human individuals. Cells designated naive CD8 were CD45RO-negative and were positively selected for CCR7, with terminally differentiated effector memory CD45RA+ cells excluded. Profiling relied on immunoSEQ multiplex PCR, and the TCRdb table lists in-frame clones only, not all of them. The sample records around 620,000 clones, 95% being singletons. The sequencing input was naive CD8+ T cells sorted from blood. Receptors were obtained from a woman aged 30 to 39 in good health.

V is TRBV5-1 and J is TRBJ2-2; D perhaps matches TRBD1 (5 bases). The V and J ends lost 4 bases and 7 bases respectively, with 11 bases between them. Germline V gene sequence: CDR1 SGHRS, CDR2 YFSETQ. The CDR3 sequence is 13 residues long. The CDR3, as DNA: TGCGCCAGCAGCCTTCTGGACAACGGGGAGCTGTTTTTT. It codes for CASSLLDNGELFF.

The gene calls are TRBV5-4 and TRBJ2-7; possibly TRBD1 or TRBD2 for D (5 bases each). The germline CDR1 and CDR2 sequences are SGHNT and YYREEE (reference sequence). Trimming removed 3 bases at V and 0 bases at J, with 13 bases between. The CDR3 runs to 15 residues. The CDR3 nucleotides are TGTGCCAGCAGCTCCGAGGGGACCTTCTCCTACGAGCAGTACTTC. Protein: CASSSEGTFSYEQYF. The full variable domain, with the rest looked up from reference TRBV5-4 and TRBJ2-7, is ETGVTQSPTHLIKTRGQQVTLRCSSQSGHNTVSWYQQALGQGPQFIFQYYREEENGRGNFPPRFSGLQFPNYSSELNVNALELDDSALYLCASSSEGTFSYEQYFGPGTRLTVT.

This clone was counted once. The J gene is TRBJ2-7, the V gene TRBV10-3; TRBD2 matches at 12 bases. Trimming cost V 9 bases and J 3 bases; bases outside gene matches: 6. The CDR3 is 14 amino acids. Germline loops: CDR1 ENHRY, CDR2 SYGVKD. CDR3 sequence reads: CAIGLAGSSYEQYF. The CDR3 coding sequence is TGTGCCATTGGACTAGCGGGAAGTAGCTACGAGCAGTACTTC.

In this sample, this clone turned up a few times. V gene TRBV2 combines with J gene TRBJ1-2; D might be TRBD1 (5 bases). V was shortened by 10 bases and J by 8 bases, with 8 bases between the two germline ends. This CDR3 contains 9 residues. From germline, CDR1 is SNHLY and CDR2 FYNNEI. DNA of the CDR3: TGTGCCACCGGGGCCGGCTACACCTTC. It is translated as CATGAGYTF.

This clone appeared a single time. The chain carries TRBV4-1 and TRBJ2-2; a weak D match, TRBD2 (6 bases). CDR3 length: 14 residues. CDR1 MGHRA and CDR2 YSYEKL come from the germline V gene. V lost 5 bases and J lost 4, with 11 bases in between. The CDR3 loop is CASSYYGGTGELFF. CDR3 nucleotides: TGCGCCAGCAGCTACTACGGGGGCACCGGGGAGCTGTTTTTT.